These 6 T cell receptor beta chains came from one sample sequenced in a study of graft-versus-host responses after intestinal transplantation. Antigen specificity for these receptors is unknown. Clones were sequenced by immunoSEQ multiplex PCR, and TCRdb holds only the in-frame ones, with some missing. The table records nearly 90,000 clones, over 80% of them present only once. The input for sequencing was unstimulated CD8+ T cells sorted from spleen or lymph node cells, taken before intestinal transplant. These receptors were collected from a human donor who received an intestinal transplant.

This clone was seen a few times. The chain combines TRBV7-3 with TRBJ1-6; tentative D call: TRBD1 (6 bases). This CDR3 has 15 amino acids. Germline CDR1 SGHTA, CDR2 FQGTGA. The germline V and J ends were trimmed by 5 bases and 10 bases, with 18 bases remaining between them. CDR3 DNA sequence: TGTGCCAGCAGCCCTACGCCGGGGGCTGACTCACCCCTCCACTTT. This encodes CASSPTPGADSPLHF.

In DNA, the CDR3 is TGCGCCAGCAGCCAAGCGGGGGCGAGCTCCTACGAGCAGTACTTC. Translation: CASSQAGASSYEQYF. The chain employs TRBV4-1 and TRBJ2-7, with D possibly being TRBD1 or TRBD2 (6 bases each). CDR3 length equals 15 residues. Germline V gives CDR1 MGHRA, CDR2 YSYEKL. The V end was cut by 1 base, the J end by 0 bases, with 10 bases between.

This clone turned up a few times. The V and J genes are TRBV4-1 and TRBJ1-2, with D maybe TRBD1 (5 bases). The V and J ends lost 4 bases and 0 bases respectively, with 6 bases between them. CDR1 is MGHRA and CDR2 is YSYEKL in the germline V gene. This CDR3 is built from 13 residues. Here the CDR3 DNA reads TGCGCCAGCAGCCTGACAGCTAACTATGGCTACACCTTC. Amino acid sequence: CASSLTANYGYTF.

The chain combines TRBV10-3 with TRBJ1-2, with 8 bases aligning to TRBD1. Germline CDR1 reads ENHRY; CDR2 reads SYGVKD. The CDR3 covers 15 residues. J was trimmed by 4 bases and V by 4 bases; bases with no gene match: 8. CDR3 sequence reads: CAISGGRGLGYGYTF. The CDR3 bases are TGTGCCATCAGTGGTGGCAGGGGGCTAGGCTATGGCTACACCTTC.

With respect to this clone: Within the sample, other DNA sequences also encode this same CDR3. The chain couples TRBV9 to TRBJ2-5, with a weak D call TRBD1 (6 bases). V gave up 3 bases and J gave up 1 base, with 19 bases separating them. There are 17 residues in the CDR3. Germline V gives CDR1 SGDLS, CDR2 YYNGEE. The CDR3 DNA is TGTGCCAGCAGCGCACTCCCATGGACAGCCACCCAAGAGACCCAGTACTTC. Translated, it gives CASSALPWTATQETQYF.

On this clone: This same CDR3 is encoded by further DNA sequences in the sample. This chain connects TRBV13 to TRBJ2-5; TRBD2 might be the D (5 bases). The V end lost 1 base, the J end lost 5 bases, and 8 bases lay between the germline ends. CDR1 and CDR2 from the germline V gene are PRHDT and FYEKMQ (reference sequence). The CDR3 is 13 amino acids. CDR3 sequence: CASSLERGETQYF. Written as DNA, the CDR3 is TGTGCCAGCAGCTTAGAGCGCGGGGAGACCCAGTACTTC. The variable domain in full, with the rest retrieved from reference TRBV13 and TRBJ2-5, is AAGVIQSPRHLIKEKRETATLKCYPIPRHDTVYWYQQGPGQDPQFLISFYEKMQSDKGSIPDRFSAQQFSDYHSELNMSSLELGDSALYFCASSLERGETQYFGPGTRLLVL.